This T cell receptor (beta chain) was sequenced in a study of radiation and T cells in renal cell carcinoma (dated by TCRdb to the early 2020s). Regarding the study in general: The samples were drawn from a clinical trial, where primary renal cell carcinomas were treated with 15 Gy of stereotactic body radiation therapy and then removed by nephrectomy 4 weeks afterward. In total, roughly 53 samples underwent TCR beta sequencing: some 25 tumors plus 27 peripheral blood samples. A total of 3.5 million to 4.5 million unique CDR3 nucleotide sequences, encoding around 2.7 million unique CDR3 amino acid sequences, were found across all 50 or so samples.

According to the study, the label for this sample's time point signals: blood 2 weeks post-SBRT. The intended sense of this specimen's treatment or condition label: 15 Gy SBRT to primary tumor, nephrectomy 4 weeks later. To track tumor-enriched clonotypes, serial peripheral blood was sampled from radiation-treated patients at baseline and at 2 weeks and 4 weeks after SBRT. Renal cell carcinoma with clear cell pathology was present in all patients. The QIAamp DNA Blood Mini Kit (Qiagen) was used to prepare genomic DNA for TCR sequencing. Samples were included in the analyses only if all quality control checks were passed. TCR beta libraries were generated from genomic DNA with the immunoSEQ kit, following the manufacturer's recommendations. To prepare libraries, a first multiplex PCR with proprietary primers was run, followed by a second PCR that added unique barcodes, and a bead cleanup was done after each round. A kit-provided positive control reaction and a negative control reaction were included in every sample batch. The final libraries were assessed on an Agilent 4200 TapeStation D1000 ScreenTape, pooled by volume, and quantified by qPCR. Sequencing was performed on an Illumina NextSeq500 with a MidOutput 150-cycle cartridge, and 156 Read1 and 15 Index1 cycles were run with kit custom primers. The pooled library was loaded at 1.0 pM, and roughly 20% PhiX control was spiked in. As for the authors' bioinformatics: Vendor-processed data were analyzed in R, with a clonotype defined as all T cells sharing the same CDR3 nucleotide sequence. For clone abundance analyses, frequencies were normalized to the 10,000 most abundant clones in each sample. Public T cell clones, averaging fewer than five per sample, were removed before analysis. A difference in abundance of at least 32-fold between compartments was used to define tumor-enriched and baseline blood-enriched clonotypes. A beta-binomial differential abundance model was used to identify clonotypes that were expanded or contracted between blood time points. Tumor-blood repertoire similarity was measured with the Baroni-Urbani and Buser coefficient, and groups were compared using two-tailed Wilcoxon tests in R. Imported from immuneACCESS, the table was reduced by TCRdb to in-frame sequences with V and J called. These copies leave out some clones; in studies compared against another copy, an unresolved V gene accounts for under half, and the cause of the remainder is not known. For V, J and clone size, that table is used; D and trimming come from the DNA. The sample table shows roughly 49,000 clones, and roughly 80% are seen once. Less than 30% of the sample goes to the ten largest clones.

On the study overall, not on this receptor specifically: Effects of radiation dose or scheduling on the TCR repertoire could not be addressed with the single-armed trial design. In blood, the top tumor clonotypes increased between baseline and 2 weeks post-radiation and then shrank by 4 weeks, which suggests that tumor-resident clones expanded only transiently. Dynamics of the blood repertoire were not tracked past 4 weeks after treatment. Because no pretreatment tumor biopsies were available, whether clonotypes were present in the tumor at baseline could not be determined.

Notes on this clone: It lacks a known antigen. Base qualities are not recorded, but no much larger clone differs from it by a single base.

Including the terminal cysteine and phenylalanine, the CDR3 comprises 17 residues. Just the 51-base CDR3 DNA is kept, in frame starting at base 1. V loses 2 bases, J loses 3 bases, and the germline ends lie 16 bases apart. CDR1 and CDR2 are read off the germline V gene as MGHRA and YSYEKL. Here the sequenced sample was blood, taken from a patient whose treatment included radiotherapy and nephrectomy. The V and J segments used are TRBV4-1 and TRBJ1-4, and the D gene may be TRBD1, 6 bases matching. The source of this sequence is a woman between 70 and 85 years old with renal cell carcinoma. CDR3 protein: CASSQTGSGGPNEKLFF. The bases read TGCGCCAGCAGCCAAACAGGGAGCGGGGGACCTAATGAAAAACTGTTTTTT.